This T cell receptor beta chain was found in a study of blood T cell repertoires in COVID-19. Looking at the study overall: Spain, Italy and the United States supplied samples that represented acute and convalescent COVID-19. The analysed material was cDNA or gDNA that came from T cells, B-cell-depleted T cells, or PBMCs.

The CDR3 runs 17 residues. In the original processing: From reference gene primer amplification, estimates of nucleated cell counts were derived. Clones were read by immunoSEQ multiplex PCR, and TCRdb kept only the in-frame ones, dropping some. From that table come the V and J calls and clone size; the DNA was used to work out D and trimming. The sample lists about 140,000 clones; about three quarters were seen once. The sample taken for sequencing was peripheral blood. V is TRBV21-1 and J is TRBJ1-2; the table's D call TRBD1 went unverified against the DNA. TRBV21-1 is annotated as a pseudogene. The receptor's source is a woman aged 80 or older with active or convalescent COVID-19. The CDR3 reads CASSKGIPDRVNYGYTF. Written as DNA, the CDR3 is TGTGCCAGCAGCAAAGGGATTCCGGACAGGGTGAACTATGGCTACACCTTC.